This T cell receptor beta chain was sequenced during a study of spatial heterogeneity in lung cancer. The length of the CDR3 is 19 residues. Germline V CDR1 and CDR2: SGHRS, YFSETQ. V lost 3 bases and J lost 0; bases outside the gene matches: 10. Regarding time point: sample taken at primary tumor resection. The input material, whole RNA from tumor, nontumor lung or frozen PBMC, was sequenced unsorted. One entry per CDR3 protein, called by TCRdb with MiXCR from the 5' RACE reads. The sample has 55,000 to 75,000 distinct CDR3 sequences, about 8% seen once. The sample consisted of PBMCs, taken at surgery. This sequence joins TRBV5-1 and TRBJ2-3, with 13 bases identical to TRBD2. The clonotype originates from a female donor with early-stage non-small cell lung cancer. This CDR3 is CASSWMGLAGSTSTDTQYF. The CDR3 DNA is TGCGCCAGCAGCTGGATGGGACTAGCGGGATCAACTAGCACAGATACGCAGTATTTT.